The 8 T cell receptor beta chains given below trace back to one sample, sequenced in a study of blood T cell repertoires in COVID-19 (TCRdb year 2020). Library generation was performed with the immunoSEQ multiplex PCR assay. The immuneACCESS repertoire file appears here via TCRdb, limited to in-frame rearrangements. These files lack a portion of the clones; in checked studies, under half of the deficit traces to unresolved V genes, and the cause of the others is not known. This sample lists 150,000 to 200,000 clones; more than 75% were detected once. The ten largest clonotypes hold over 5% of the sample. The source material was peripheral blood. The receptors derive from a woman in her fifties or sixties with COVID-19, enrolled during active disease.

The chain is built from TRBV10-3 and TRBJ2-1; weak D call: TRBD2 (5 bases). The V gene's germline CDR1 is ENHRY and CDR2 SYGVKD. The V end was cut by 0 bases, the J end by 9 bases, with 15 bases between. The CDR3 runs to 15 residues. The CDR3 loop is CAISESEGGPSEQFF. In nucleotides, the CDR3 is TGTGCCATCAGTGAGTCTGAGGGCGGGCCGTCTGAGCAGTTCTTC.

V is TRBV24-1 and J is TRBJ2-2, with TRBD2 matching 7 bases. With 2 bases clipped from V and 7 bases from J, the junction kept 6 bases outside the gene matches. CDR1 and CDR2 (germline): KGHDR, SFDVKD. The CDR3 has 15 amino acids. CDR3 sequence: CATSDSGTIYGELFF. CDR3 sequence (DNA): TGTGCCACCAGTGATTCCGGGACTATTTACGGGGAGCTGTTTTTT.

The chain carries TRBV6-1 and TRBJ2-7; the D gene is possibly TRBD1 (5 bases). V lost 2 bases, J lost 9 bases, and 14 bases lay in between. The germline CDR1 and CDR2 sequences are MNHNS and SASEGT. This CDR3 has 13 amino acids. In DNA form, the CDR3 reads TGTGCCAGCAGTGAACAAAACACAGGAGTGCAGTACTTC. Amino acid sequence: CASSEQNTGVQYF.

This chain uses TRBV7-6 with TRBJ1-1; 8 nucleotides agree with TRBD1. Germline CDR1 and CDR2: SGHVS and FNYEAQ. The CDR3 is 15 amino acids. The V segment lost 1 base and the J segment 6 bases; nucleotides outside the gene matches: 7. The CDR3 nucleotides read TGTGCCAGCAGCTTAGGTGGACAGGGCAACCCTGAAGCTTTCTTT. Protein product: CASSLGGQGNPEAFF.

This sequence joins TRBV12-5 and TRBJ1-1, with TRBD1 matching 8 bases. The CDR3 totals 13 residues. Germline assignment: CDR1 LGHNT and CDR2 FRNRAP. The V gene end was trimmed by 3 bases and the J gene end by 4 bases; junction bases not matched to a gene: 1. CDR3 DNA: TGTGCTAGTGGTTTACAGGGGGGCACTGAAGCTTTCTTT. Amino acid sequence: CASGLQGGTEAFF.

The CDR3 here is CASSWDRGGTEAFF. In nucleotides, the CDR3 is TGTGCCAGCAGCTGGGACAGGGGGGGTACTGAAGCTTTCTTT. This chain joins TRBV5-6 and TRBJ1-1; 11 bases align to TRBD1. Germline V gives CDR1 SGHDT, CDR2 YYEEEE. J gave up 5 bases and V 3 bases, and 3 bases lay outside the gene matches. This CDR3 has 14 residues. Full variable domain (remainder filled in from reference TRBV5-6 and TRBJ1-1): DAGVTQSPTHLIKTRGQQVTLRCSPKSGHDTVSWYQQALGQGPQFIFQYYEEEERQRGNFPDRFSGHQFPNYSSELNVNALLLGDSALYLCASSWDRGGTEAFFGQGTRLTVV.

The chain recombines TRBV5-5 with TRBJ1-1, with D uncertain. Germline V gives CDR1 SGHKS, CDR2 YYEKEE (reference sequence). V dropped 7 bases and J dropped 0 bases, with 16 bases sitting between them. CDR3 size: 15 residues. The CDR3 loop reads CASLAGSGMNTEAFF. The CDR3 nucleotides read TGTGCCAGCCTAGCTGGGTCCGGCATGAACACTGAAGCTTTCTTT.

The chain carries TRBV6-5 and TRBJ1-1, with 7 positions matching TRBD1. Germline assignment: CDR1 MNHEY and CDR2 SVGAGI. The CDR3 is made up of 14 amino acids. The V and J ends lost 6 bases and 5 bases, in that order; junction bases with no gene match: 9. CDR3 in DNA: TGTGCCAGCAGGCTAACAGGGGTCCGGACTGAAGCTTTCTTT. This sequence encodes CASRLTGVRTEAFF.